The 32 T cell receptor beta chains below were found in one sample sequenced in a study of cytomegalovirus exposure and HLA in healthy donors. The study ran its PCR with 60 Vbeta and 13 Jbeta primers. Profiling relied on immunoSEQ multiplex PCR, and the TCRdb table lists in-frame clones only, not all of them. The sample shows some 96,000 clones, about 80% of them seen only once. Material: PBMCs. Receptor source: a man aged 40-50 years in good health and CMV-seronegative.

DNA of the CDR3: TGTGCCAGCTCACCAACCCGGACAGACTCTGGAAACACCATATATTTT. Protein sequence: CASSPTRTDSGNTIYF. The V gene is TRBV18, the J gene TRBJ1-3; tentatively, D is TRBD1 (6 bases). Deletions cut 2 bases from V and 0 bases from J, with 11 bases between. This CDR3 contains 16 residues. Looked up from germline, CDR1 is KGHSH and CDR2 is LQKENI.

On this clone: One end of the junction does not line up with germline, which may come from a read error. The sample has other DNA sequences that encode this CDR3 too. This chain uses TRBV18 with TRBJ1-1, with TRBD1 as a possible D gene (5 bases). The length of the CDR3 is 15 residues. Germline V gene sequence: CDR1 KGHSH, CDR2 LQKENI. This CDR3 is CASSPPAGRNTEAFF. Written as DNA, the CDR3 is TGCGCCAGCTCACCTCCGGCAGGGCGGAACACTGAAGCTTTCTTT.

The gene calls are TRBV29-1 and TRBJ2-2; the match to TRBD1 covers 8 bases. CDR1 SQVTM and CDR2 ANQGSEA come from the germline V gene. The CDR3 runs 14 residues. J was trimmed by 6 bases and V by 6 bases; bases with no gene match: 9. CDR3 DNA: TGCAGCGTGATAGGACAGGGCGTTGCCGGGGAGCTGTTTTTT. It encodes CSVIGQGVAGELFF.

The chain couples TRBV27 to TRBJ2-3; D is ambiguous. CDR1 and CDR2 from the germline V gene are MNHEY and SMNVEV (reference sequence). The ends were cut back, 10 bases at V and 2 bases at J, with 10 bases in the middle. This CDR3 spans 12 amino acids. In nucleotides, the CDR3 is TGTGCCACCTCTTCCCCCACAGATACGCAGTATTTT. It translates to CATSSPTDTQYF.

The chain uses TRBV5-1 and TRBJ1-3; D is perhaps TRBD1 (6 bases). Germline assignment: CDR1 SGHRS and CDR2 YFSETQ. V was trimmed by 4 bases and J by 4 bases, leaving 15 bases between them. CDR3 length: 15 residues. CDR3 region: CASSPGTRLGNTIYF. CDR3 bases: TGCGCCAGCAGCCCAGGGACACGGCTGGGAAACACCATATATTTT.

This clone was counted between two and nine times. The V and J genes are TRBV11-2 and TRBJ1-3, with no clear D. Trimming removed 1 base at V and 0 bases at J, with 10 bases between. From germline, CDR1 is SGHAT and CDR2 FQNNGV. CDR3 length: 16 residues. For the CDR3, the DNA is TGTGCCAGCAGCTTAGTTGTGGGGAGCTCTGGAAACACCATATATTTT. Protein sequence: CASSLVVGSSGNTIYF.

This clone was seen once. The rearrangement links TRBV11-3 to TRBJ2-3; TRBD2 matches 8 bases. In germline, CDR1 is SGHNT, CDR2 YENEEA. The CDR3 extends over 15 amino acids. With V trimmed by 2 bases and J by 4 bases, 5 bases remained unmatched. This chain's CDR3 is CASSLSGGPADTQYF. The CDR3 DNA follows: TGTGCCAGCAGCTTATCGGGAGGGCCTGCAGATACGCAGTATTTT.

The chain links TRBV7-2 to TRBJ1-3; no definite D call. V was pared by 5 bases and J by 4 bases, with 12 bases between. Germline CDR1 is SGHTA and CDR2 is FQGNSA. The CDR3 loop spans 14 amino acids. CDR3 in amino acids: CASSPTRSGNTIYF. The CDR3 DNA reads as TGTGCCAGCAGCCCAACCAGATCCGGAAACACCATATATTTT.

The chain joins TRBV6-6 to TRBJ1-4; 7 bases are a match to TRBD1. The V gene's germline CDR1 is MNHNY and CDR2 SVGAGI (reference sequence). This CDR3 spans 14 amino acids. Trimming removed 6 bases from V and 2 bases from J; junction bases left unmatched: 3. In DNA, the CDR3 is TGTGCCAGCAGACCGGGACAGACTAATGAAAAACTGTTTTTT. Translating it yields CASRPGQTNEKLFF.

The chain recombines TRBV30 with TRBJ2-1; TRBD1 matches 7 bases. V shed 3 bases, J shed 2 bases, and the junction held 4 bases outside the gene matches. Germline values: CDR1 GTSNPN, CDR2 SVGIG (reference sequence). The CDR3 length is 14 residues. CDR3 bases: TGTGCCTGGAGCCCCGGACAGGCCTACAATGAGCAGTTCTTC. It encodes CAWSPGQAYNEQFF.

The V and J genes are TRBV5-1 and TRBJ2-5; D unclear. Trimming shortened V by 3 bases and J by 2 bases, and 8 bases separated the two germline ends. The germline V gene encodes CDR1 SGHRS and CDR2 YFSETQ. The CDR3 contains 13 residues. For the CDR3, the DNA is TGCGCCAGCAGCTCACTACCTCAAGAGACCCAGTACTTC. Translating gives CASSSLPQETQYF.

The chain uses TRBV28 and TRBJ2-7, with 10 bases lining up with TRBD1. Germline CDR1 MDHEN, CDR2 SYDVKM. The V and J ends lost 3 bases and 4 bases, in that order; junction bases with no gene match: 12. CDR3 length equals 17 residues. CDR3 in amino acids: CASSFKAGTGERYEQYF. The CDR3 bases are TGTGCCAGCAGTTTTAAGGCCGGGACAGGGGAGAGGTACGAGCAGTACTTC.

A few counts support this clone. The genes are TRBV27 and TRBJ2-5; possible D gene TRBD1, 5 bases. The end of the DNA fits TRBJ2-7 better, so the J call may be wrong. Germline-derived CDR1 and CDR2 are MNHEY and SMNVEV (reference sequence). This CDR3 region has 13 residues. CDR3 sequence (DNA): TGTGCCAGCAGGCAGCAGGGCCCCTACGAGCAGTACTTC. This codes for CASRQQGPYEQYF.

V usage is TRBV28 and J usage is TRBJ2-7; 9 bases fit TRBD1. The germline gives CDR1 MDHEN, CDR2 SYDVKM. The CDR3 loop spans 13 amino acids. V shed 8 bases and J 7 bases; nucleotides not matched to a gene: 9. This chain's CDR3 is CASGGTGSGEQYF. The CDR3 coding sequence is TGTGCCAGCGGCGGGACAGGGTCGGGTGAGCAGTACTTC.

The CDR3 DNA reads as TGTGCCAGCAGTCCGGGACTAAACACCGGGGAGCTGTTTTTT. Translating it yields CASSPGLNTGELFF. The chain uses TRBV27 and TRBJ2-2; 7 bases are a match to TRBD2. V shed 5 bases and J 2 bases; nucleotides not matched to a gene: 2. In germline, CDR1 is MNHEY, CDR2 SMNVEV (reference sequence). The CDR3 loop spans 14 amino acids.

For the CDR3, the DNA is TGTGCCTGGACCCCCCAAGTGCGCTCCTACGAGCAGTACTTC. It encodes CAWTPQVRSYEQYF. The chain joins TRBV30 to TRBJ2-7; D uncertain. Trimming left V 4 bases short and J 0 bases short, with 13 bases between. The CDR3 is made up of 14 amino acids. Germline-derived CDR1 and CDR2 are GTSNPN and SVGIG (reference sequence).

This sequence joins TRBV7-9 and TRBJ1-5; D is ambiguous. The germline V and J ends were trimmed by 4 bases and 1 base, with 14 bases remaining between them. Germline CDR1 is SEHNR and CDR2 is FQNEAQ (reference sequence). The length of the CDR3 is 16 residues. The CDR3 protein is CASSYSVVESNQPQHF. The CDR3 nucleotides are TGTGCCAGCAGCTATTCGGTTGTGGAGAGCAATCAGCCCCAGCATTTT.

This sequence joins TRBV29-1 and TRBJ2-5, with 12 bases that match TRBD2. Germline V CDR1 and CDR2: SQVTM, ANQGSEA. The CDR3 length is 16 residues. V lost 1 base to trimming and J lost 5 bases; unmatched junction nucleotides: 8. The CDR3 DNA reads TGCAGCGTTGAAGCTAGCGGGGGGGCGCCGCGGGAGACCCAGTACTTC. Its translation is CSVEASGGAPRETQYF.

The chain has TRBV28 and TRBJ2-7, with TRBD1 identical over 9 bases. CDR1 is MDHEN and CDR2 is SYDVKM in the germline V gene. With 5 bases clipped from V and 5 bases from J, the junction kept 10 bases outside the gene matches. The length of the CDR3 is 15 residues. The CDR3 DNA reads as TGTGCCAGCAGTGAACCGGGACAGGGCCCCCACGAGCAGTACTTC. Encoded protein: CASSEPGQGPHEQYF. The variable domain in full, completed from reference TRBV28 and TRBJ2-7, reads DVKVTQSSRYLVKRTGEKVFLECVQDMDHENMFWYRQDPGLGLRLIYFSYDVKMKEKGDIPEGYSVSREKKERFSLILESASTNQTSMYLCASSEPGQGPHEQYFGPGTRLTVT.

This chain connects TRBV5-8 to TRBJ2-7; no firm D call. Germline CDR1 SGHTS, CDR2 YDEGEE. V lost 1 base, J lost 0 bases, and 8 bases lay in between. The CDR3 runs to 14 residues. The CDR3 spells CASSLSESSYEQYF. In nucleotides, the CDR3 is TGTGCCAGCAGCTTGAGTGAGAGCTCCTACGAGCAGTACTTC.

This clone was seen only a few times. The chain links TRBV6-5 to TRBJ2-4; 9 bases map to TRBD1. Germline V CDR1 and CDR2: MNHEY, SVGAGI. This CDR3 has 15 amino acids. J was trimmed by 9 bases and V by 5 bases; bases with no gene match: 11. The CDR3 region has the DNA TGTGCCAGCAGTGCCTACAGGGGGCTAGGAATCATTCAGTACTTC. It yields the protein CASSAYRGLGIIQYF.

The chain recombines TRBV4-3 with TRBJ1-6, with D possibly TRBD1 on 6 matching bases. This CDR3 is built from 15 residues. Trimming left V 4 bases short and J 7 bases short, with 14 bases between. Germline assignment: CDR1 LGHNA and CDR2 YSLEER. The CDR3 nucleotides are TGCGCCAGCAGCCCGGACGAGGGGGGGAATTCACCCCTCCACTTT. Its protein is CASSPDEGGNSPLHF.

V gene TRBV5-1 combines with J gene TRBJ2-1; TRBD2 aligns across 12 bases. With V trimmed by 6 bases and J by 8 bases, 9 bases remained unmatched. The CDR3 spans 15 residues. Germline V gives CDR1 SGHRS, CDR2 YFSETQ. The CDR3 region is CASNPTSGRSDEQFF. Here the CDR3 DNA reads TGCGCCAGCAACCCGACTAGCGGGAGATCCGATGAGCAGTTCTTC.

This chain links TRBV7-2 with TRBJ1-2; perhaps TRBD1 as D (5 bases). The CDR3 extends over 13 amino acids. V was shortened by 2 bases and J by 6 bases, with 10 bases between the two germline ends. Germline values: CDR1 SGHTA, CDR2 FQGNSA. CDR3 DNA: TGTGCCAGCAGCTTAATTGGGGCAGATGGCTACACCTTC. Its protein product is CASSLIGADGYTF.

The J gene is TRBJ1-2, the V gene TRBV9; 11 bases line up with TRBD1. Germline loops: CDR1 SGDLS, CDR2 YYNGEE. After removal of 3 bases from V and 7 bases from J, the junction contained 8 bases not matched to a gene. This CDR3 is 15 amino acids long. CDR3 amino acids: CASSAPGQGVVGYTF. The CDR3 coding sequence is TGTGCCAGCAGCGCTCCGGGACAGGGGGTAGTTGGCTACACCTTC.

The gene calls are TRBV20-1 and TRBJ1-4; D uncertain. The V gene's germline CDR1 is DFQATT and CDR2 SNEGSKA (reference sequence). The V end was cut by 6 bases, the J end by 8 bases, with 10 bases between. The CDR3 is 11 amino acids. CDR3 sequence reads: CSALLGEKLFF. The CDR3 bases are TGCAGTGCGCTGCTCGGGGAAAAACTGTTTTTT.

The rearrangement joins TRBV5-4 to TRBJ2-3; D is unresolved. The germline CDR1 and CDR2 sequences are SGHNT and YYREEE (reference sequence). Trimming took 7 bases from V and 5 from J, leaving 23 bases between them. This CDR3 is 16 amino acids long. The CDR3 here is CASQLRGTIEEDTQYF. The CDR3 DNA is TGTGCCAGCCAGCTCCGCGGCACTATCGAGGAAGATACGCAGTATTTT.

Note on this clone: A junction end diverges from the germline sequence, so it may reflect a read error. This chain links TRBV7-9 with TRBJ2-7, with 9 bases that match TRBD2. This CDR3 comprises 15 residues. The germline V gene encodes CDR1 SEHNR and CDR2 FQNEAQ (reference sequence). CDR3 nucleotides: TGTTCCAGCAGCTTCACCGGACTAGCGTACTACGAGCAGTACTTC. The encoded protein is CSSSFTGLAYYEQYF.

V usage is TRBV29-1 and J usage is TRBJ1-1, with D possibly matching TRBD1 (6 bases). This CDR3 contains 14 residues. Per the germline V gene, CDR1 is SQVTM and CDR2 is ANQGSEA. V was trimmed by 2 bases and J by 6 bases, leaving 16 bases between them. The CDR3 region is CSVEIGPQGPEAFF. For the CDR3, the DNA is TGCAGCGTTGAAATCGGACCACAGGGACCTGAAGCTTTCTTT.

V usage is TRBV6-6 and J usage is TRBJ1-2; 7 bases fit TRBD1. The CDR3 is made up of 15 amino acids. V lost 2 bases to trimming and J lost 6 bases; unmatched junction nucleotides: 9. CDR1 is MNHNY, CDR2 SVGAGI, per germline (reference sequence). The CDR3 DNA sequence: TGTGCCAGCAGTTACGAGGGGGCGGAAGTGGATGGCTACACCTTC. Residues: CASSYEGAEVDGYTF.

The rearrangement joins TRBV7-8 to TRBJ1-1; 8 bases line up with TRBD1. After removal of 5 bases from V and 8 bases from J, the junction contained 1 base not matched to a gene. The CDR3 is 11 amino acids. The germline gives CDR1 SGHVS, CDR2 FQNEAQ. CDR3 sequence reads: CASSRQGEAFF. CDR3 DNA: TGTGCCAGCAGCCGACAGGGGGAAGCTTTCTTT.

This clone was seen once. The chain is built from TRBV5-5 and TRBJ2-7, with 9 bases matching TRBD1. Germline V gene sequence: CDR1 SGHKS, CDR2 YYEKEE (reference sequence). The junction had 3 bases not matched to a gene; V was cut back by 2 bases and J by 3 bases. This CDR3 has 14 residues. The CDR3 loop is CASSFRDRDYEQYF. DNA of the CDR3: TGTGCCAGCAGCTTTCGGGACAGGGACTACGAGCAGTACTTC.